This T cell receptor beta chain was obtained from a study of control samples from healthy donors and cancer patients. The CDR3 consists of 13 residues. The V gene lost 0 bases and the J gene lost 5 bases, with 7 bases spanning the gap. The V gene's germline CDR1 is SGHKS and CDR2 YYEKEE (reference sequence). The repertoire was sequenced with immunoSEQ multiplex PCR; TCRdb's copy has only in-frame clones and lacks some. The profile covers around 130,000 clones, with around nine tenths appearing a single time and around 3% taken by the ten largest. The V and J genes are TRBV5-5 and TRBJ2-3; D is uncertain. The sequenced sample was blood. The TCR sequence derives from a man aged 45-65 years in good health. The CDR3 sequence is CASSLEGLDTQYF. The CDR3 nucleotides read TGTGCCAGCAGCTTGGAAGGGTTAGATACGCAGTATTTT.